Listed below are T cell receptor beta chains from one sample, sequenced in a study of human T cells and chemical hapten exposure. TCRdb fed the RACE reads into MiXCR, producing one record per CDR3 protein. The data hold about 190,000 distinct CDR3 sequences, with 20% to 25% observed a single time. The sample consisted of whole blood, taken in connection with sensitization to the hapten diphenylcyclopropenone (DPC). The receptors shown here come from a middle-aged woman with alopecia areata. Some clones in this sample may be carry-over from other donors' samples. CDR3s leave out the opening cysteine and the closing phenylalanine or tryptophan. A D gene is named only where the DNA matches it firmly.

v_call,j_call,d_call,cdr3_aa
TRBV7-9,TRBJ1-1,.,ASSIGSLRNTEAF
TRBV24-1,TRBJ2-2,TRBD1,ATSDPDRGYTGELF
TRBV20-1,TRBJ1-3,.,SASGVTSRNTIY
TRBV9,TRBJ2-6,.,ASSVAPVHSGANVLT
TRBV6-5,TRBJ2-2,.,ASSYSGGWTGELF
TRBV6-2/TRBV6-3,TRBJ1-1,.,ATKTVNTEAF
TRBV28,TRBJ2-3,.,ASSLEGSRQY
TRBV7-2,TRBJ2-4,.,ASSLDRGRDIQY
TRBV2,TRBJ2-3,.,ASTLVPADTQY
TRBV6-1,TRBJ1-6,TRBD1,ASSEAGRGQNSPLH
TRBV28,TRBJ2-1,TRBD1,ASSPKGQYYNEQF
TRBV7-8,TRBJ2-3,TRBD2,ASSFSGRARTDTQY
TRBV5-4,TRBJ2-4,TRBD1,ASSLGQGQNIQY
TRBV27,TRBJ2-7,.,ASSPSTGGEQY
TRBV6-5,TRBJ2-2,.,ASSYSLLAYGGELF
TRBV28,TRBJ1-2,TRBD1,ASSLGRTGRVDYGYT
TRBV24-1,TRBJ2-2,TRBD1,ATSEAGTGTGELF
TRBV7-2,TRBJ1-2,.,AGSLPGHGYGYT
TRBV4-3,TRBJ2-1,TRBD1,ASSQDFGTGGSPQF
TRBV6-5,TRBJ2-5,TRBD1,ASSYQGQGRGETQY
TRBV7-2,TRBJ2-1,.,ASSSNRPNEQF
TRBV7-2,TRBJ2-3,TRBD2,ASSLGLAGSTDTQY
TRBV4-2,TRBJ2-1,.,ASSRTGLSYNEQF
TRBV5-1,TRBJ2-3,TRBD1,ASSPSGTVSTDTQY
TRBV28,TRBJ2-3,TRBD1,ASRRSPGTGGDTQY
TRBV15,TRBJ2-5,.,ATSRDAEETQY
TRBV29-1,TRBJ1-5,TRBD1,SVQGVNQPQH
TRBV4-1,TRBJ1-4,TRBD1,ASSRRTGGDEKLF
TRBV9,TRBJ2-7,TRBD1,ASSVVEGGAEQY
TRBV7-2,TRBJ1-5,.,ASSPGTQWASPQH
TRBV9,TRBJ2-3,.,ASSFGRTTSTDTQY
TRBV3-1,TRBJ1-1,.,ASSHKIGIEAF
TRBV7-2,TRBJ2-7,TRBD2,ASSLVAGGYEQY
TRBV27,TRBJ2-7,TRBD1,ASSGSGTGIPYEQY
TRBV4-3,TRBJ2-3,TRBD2,ASSQGLAGGAAQY
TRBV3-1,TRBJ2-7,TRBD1,ASSQQGAYEQY
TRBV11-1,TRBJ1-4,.,ASSAGQWEKLF
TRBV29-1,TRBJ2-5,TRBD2,SGRSGRALGETQY
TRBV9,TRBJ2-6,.,ANTSLAGYSGANVLT
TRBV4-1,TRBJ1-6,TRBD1,ASSQSKSTGTGLH
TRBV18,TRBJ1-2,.,ASSPGEQVYGYT
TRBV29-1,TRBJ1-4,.,SVAGFTTNEKLF
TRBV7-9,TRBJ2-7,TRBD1,ASSTTGGLEQY